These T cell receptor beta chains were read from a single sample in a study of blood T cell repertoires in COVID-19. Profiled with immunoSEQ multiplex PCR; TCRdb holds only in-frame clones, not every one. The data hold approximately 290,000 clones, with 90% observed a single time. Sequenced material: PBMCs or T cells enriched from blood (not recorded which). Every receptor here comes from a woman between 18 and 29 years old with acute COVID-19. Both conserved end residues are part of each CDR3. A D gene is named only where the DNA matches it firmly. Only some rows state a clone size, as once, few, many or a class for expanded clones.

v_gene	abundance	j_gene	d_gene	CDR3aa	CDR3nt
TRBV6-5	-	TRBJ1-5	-	CASSYGRGDQPQHF	TGTGCCAGCAGTTACGGACGGGGAGATCAGCCCCAGCATTTT
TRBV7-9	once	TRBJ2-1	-	CASSPMKRHSKTLSNEQFF	TGTGCCAGCAGCCCCATGAAGAGACACTCAAAAACCCTATCTAATGAGCAGTTCTTC
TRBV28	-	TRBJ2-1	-	CASSPGDLDEQFF	TGTGCCAGCAGTCCGGGGGACTTGGATGAGCAGTTCTTC
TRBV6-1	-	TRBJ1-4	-	CASSDRGGGGEKLFF	TGTGCCAGCAGTGATCGGGGGGGAGGTGGTGAAAAACTGTTTTTT
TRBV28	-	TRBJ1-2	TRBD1	CASSPGQGDGYTF	TGTGCCAGCAGTCCCGGACAGGGTGACGGCTACACCTTC
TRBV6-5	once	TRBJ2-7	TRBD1	CASKGQGPVEQYF	TGTGCCAGCAAGGGACAGGGGCCTGTCGAGCAGTACTTC
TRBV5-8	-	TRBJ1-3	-	CASSLEPNRDTIYF	TGTGCCAGCAGCTTGGAGCCAAACCGGGACACCATATATTTT
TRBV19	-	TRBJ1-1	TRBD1	CASRGQGRNTEAFF	TGTGCCAGTAGGGGACAGGGAAGGAACACTGAAGCTTTCTTT
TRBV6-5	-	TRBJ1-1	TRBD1	CASSYQGTVPNTEAFF	TGTGCCAGCAGTTACCAAGGGACAGTGCCGAACACTGAAGCTTTCTTT
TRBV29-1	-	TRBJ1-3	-	CSVGTGPYGNTIYF	TGCAGCGTTGGAACAGGGCCTTATGGAAACACCATATATTTT
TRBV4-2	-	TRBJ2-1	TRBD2	CASSQDKGLVSYNEQFF	TGTGCCAGCAGCCAAGATAAGGGACTAGTCTCCTACAATGAGCAGTTCTTC
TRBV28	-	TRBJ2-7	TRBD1	CASSLGGQGGYEQYF	TGTGCCAGCAGTCTTGGGGGACAGGGTGGCTACGAGCAGTACTTC
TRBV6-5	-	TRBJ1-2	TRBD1	CASRPDRFRYGYTF	TGTGCCAGCAGACCGGACAGGTTTAGGTATGGCTACACCTTC
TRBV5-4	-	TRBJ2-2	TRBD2	CASSGIPGLAGGAGELFF	TGTGCCAGCAGCGGAATACCGGGACTAGCGGGAGGCGCCGGGGAGCTGTTTTTT
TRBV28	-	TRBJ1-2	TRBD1	CASSLVDRGGGYTF	TGTGCCAGCAGTTTGGTGGACAGGGGAGGTGGCTACACCTTC
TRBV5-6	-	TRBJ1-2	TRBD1	CASSSDRGSYGYTF	TGTGCCAGCAGCTCGGACAGGGGCAGCTATGGCTACACCTTC
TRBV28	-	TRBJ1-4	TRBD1	CASLLGGGYEKLFF	TGTGCCAGCTTATTAGGGGGCGGGTATGAAAAACTGTTTTTT
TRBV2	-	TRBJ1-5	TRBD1	CASSDSGGQPQHF	TGTGCCAGCAGCGACTCAGGGGGTCAGCCCCAGCATTTT
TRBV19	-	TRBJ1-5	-	CASSQDGSSNQPQHF	TGTGCCAGTAGTCAGGACGGGAGTAGCAATCAGCCCCAGCATTTT
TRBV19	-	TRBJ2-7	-	CASSIRWLDEQYF	TGTGCCAGTAGTATAAGGTGGCTAGACGAGCAGTACTTC
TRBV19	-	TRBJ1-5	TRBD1	CASSIGTGGNQPQHF	TGTGCCAGTAGTATCGGGACAGGAGGCAATCAGCCCCAGCATTTT
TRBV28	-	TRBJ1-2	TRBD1	CASRGPGQGNGYTF	TGTGCCAGCAGGGGTCCGGGACAGGGAAATGGCTACACCTTC
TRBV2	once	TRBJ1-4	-	CASYPYRTTNEKLFF	TGTGCCAGCTACCCGTACAGGACAACTAATGAAAAACTGTTTTTT
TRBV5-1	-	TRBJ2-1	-	CASSLTGNEQFF	TGCGCCAGCAGCTTGACGGGCAATGAGCAGTTCTTC
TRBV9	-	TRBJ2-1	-	CASSVSRVGEQFF	TGTGCCAGCAGCGTATCGAGGGTTGGTGAGCAGTTCTTC
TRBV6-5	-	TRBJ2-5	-	CASGSLAQYF	TGTGCCAGCGGGAGTTTGGCCCAGTACTTC
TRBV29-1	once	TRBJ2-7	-	CSVDLNYEQYF	TGCAGCGTGGACTTGAACTACGAGCAGTACTTC
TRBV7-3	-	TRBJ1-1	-	CASSVGGTGRTEAFF	TGTGCCTCCTCCGTCGGGGGAACGGGTAGGACTGAAGCTTTCTTT
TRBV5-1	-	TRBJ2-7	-	CASSFQGYEQYF	TGCGCCAGCAGCTTTCAGGGCTACGAGCAGTACTTC
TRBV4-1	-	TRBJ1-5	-	CASSQDTGGRQPQHF	TGCGCCAGCAGCCAAGACACCGGGGGGCGGCAGCCCCAGCATTTT
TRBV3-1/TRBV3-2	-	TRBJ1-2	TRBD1	CASSQELPGQGANYGYTF	TGTGCCAGCAGCCAAGAATTACCGGGACAGGGGGCGAACTATGGCTACACCTTC
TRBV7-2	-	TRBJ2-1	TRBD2	CASSLIGGGPHEQFF	TGTGCCAGCAGCTTAATTGGGGGAGGGCCACATGAGCAGTTCTTC
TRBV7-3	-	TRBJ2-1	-	CASSPRFPRSSYNEQFF	TGTGCCAGCAGCCCTCGTTTTCCGCGGAGCTCCTACAATGAGCAGTTCTTC
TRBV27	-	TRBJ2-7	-	CASSATGGSFYEQYF	TGTGCCAGCAGTGCGACTGGCGGGTCTTTCTACGAGCAGTACTTC
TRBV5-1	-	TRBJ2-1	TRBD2	CASGLGGDNEQFF	TGCGCCAGCGGCCTTGGGGGGGACAATGAGCAGTTCTTC
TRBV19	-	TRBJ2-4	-	CASSIRRQGGFGAKNIQYF	TGTGCCAGTAGTATCAGGAGGCAGGGGGGATTCGGGGCCAAAAACATTCAGTACTTC
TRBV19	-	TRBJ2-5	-	CASSRNQETQYF	TGTGCCAGTAGCAGAAACCAAGAGACCCAGTACTTC
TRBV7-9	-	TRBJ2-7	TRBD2	CASSVTSGIIYEQYF	TGTGCCAGCAGCGTGACTAGCGGGATTATCTACGAGCAGTACTTC
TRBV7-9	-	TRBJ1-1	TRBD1	CASSARGFEEAFF	TGTGCCAGCAGCGCCAGGGGGTTTGAAGAAGCTTTCTTT
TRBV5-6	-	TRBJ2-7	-	CASSLFALSSYEQYF	TGTGCCAGCAGCTTGTTCGCGTTAAGCTCCTACGAGCAGTACTTC
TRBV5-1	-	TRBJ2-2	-	CASSLPGQSLGGTGELFF	TGCGCCAGCAGCTTACCGGGACAGAGCTTGGGGGGCACCGGGGAGCTGTTTTTT
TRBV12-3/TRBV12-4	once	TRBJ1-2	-	CASSLARGSGYTF	TGTGCCAGCAGTTTAGCCCGCGGATCTGGCTACACCTTC
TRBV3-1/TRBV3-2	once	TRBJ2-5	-	CASSQDEGVNQETQYF	TGTGCCAGCAGCCAAGATGAGGGGGTCAACCAAGAGACCCAGTACTTC